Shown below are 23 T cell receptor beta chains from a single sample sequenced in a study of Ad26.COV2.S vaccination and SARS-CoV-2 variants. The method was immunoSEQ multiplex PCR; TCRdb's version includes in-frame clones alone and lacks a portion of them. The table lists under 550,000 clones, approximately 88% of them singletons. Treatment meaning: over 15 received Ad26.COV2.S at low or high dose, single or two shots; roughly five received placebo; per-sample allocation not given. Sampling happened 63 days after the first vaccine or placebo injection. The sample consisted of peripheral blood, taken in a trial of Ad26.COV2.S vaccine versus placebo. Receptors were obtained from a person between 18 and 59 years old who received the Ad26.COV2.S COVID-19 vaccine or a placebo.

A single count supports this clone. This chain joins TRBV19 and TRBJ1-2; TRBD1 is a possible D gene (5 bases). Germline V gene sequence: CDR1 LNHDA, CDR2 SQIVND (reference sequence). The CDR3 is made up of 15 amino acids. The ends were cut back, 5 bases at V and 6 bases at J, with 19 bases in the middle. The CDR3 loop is CASSAPGGFTNGYTF. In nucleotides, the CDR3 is TGTGCCAGTAGTGCCCCGGGGGGGTTTACGAATGGCTACACCTTC. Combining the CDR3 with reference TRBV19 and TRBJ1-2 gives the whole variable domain DGGITQSPKYLFRKEGQNVTLSCEQNLNHDAMYWYRQDPGQGLRLIYYSQIVNDFQKGDIAEGYSVSREKKESFPLTVTSAQKNPTAFYLCASSAPGGFTNGYTFGSGTRLTVV.

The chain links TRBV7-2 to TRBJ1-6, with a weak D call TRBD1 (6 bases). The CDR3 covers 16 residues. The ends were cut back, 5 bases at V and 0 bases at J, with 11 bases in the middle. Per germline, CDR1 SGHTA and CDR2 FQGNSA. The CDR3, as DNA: TGTGCCAGCAGCCCCGGGGGGCCCTCCTATAATTCACCCCTCCACTTT. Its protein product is CASSPGGPSYNSPLHF. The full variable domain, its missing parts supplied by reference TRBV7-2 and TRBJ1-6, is GAGVSQSPSNKVTEKGKDVELRCDPISGHTALYWYRQSLGQGLEFLIYFQGNSAPDKSGLPSDRFSAERTGGSVSTLTIQRTQQEDSAVYLCASSPGGPSYNSPLHFGNGTRLTVT.

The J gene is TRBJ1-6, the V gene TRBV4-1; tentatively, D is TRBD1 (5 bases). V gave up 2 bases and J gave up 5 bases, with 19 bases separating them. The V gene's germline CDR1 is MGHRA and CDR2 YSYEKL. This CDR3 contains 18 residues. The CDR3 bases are TGCGCCAGCAGCCAAAGTCCCCCCGGGGGTGACGATAATTCACCCCTCCACTTT. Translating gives CASSQSPPGGDDNSPLHF.

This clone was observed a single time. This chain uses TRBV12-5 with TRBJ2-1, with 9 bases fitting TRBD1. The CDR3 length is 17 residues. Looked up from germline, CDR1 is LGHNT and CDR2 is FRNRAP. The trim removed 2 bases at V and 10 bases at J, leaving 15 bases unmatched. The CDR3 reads CASGLTSTGGRSQEQFF. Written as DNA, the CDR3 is TGTGCTAGTGGTTTGACCTCGACAGGGGGAAGATCTCAAGAGCAGTTCTTC.

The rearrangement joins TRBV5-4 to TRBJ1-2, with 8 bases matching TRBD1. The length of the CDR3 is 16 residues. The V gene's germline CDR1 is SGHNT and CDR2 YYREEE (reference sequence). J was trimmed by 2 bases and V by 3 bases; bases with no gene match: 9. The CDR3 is CASSSDGQGINYGYTF. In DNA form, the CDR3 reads TGTGCCAGCAGCTCCGATGGACAGGGAATCAACTATGGCTACACCTTC.

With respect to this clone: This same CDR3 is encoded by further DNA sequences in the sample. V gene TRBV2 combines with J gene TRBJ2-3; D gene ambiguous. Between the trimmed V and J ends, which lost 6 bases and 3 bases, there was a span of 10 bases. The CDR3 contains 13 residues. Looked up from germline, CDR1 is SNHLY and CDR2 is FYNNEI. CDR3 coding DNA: TGTGCCAGCAGGAAGACTGGAACAGATACGCAGTATTTT. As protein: CASRKTGTDTQYF.

This CDR3 is CASSLLGTSTETQYF. CDR3 DNA sequence: TGTGCCAGCAGCTTATTGGGGACTAGCACGGAGACCCAGTACTTC. The V call is TRBV7-9, the J call TRBJ2-5, with 9 bases lining up with TRBD2. The CDR3 loop spans 15 amino acids. V shed 2 bases and J 5 bases; nucleotides not matched to a gene: 6. The V gene's germline CDR1 is SEHNR and CDR2 FQNEAQ (reference sequence).

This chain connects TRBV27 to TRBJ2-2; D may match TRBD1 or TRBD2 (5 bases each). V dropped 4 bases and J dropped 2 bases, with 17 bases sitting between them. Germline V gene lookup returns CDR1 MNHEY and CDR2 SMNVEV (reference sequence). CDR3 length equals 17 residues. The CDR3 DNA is TGTGCCAGCAGTTCCCTGACGGGGCTAGGCAACACCGGGGAGCTGTTTTTT. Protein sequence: CASSSLTGLGNTGELFF.

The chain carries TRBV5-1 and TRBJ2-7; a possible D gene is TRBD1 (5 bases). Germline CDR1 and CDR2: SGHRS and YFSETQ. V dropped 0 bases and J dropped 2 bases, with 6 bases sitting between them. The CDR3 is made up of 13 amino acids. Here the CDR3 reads CASSLADTYEQYF. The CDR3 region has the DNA TGCGCCAGCAGCTTGGCGGACACCTACGAGCAGTACTTC.

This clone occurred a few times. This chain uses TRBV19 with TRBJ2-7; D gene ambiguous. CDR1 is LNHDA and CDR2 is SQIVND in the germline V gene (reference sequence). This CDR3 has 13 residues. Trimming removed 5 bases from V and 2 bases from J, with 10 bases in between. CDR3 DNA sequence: TGTGCCAGTAGTCCTCGTCCGGCCTACGAGCAGTACTTC. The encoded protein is CASSPRPAYEQYF.

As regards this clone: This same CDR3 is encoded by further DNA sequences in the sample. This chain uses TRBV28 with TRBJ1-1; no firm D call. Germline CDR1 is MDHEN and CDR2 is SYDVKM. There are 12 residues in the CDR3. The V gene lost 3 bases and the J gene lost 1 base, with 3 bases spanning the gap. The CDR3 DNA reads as TGTGCCAGCAGTTTCTGGAACACTGAAGCTTTCTTT. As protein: CASSFWNTEAFF.

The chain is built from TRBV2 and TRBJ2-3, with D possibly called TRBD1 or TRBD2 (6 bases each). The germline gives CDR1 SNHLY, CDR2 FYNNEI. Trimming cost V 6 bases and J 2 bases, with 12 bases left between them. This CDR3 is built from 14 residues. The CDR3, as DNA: TGTGCCAGCAGCGGGAGACAGGTCACAGATACGCAGTATTTT. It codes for CASSGRQVTDTQYF.

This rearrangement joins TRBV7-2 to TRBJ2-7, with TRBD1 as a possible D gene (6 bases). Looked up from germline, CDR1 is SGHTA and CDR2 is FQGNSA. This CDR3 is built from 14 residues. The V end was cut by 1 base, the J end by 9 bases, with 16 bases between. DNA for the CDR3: TGTGCCAGCAGCTTAGGACAGGCCCTTCTTGGGCAGTACTTC. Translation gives CASSLGQALLGQYF. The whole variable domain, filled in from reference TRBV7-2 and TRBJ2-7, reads GAGVSQSPSNKVTEKGKDVELRCDPISGHTALYWYRQSLGQGLEFLIYFQGNSAPDKSGLPSDRFSAERTGGSVSTLTIQRTQQEDSAVYLCASSLGQALLGQYFGPGTRLTVT.

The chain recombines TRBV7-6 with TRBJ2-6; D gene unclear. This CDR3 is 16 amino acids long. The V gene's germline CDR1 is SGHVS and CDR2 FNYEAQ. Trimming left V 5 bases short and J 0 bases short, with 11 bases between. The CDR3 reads CASSNRANSGANVLTF. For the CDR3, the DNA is TGTGCCAGCAGCAATCGGGCCAACTCTGGGGCCAACGTCCTGACTTTC.

Here the CDR3 reads CASSVGGYPPYGEAFF. The CDR3 bases are TGTGCCAGCAGCGTAGGCGGTTATCCCCCGTATGGTGAAGCTTTCTTT. V gene TRBV9 combines with J gene TRBJ1-1; D unresolved. Germline V gene sequence: CDR1 SGDLS, CDR2 YYNGEE. Trimming took off 0 bases at V and 7 bases at J, with 19 bases between the two ends. The CDR3 runs 16 residues.

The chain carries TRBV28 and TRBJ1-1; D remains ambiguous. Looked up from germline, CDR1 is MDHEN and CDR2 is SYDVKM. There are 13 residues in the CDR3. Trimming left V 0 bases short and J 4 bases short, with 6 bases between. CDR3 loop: CASSLWVSTEAFF. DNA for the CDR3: TGTGCCAGCAGTTTATGGGTGAGCACTGAAGCTTTCTTT.

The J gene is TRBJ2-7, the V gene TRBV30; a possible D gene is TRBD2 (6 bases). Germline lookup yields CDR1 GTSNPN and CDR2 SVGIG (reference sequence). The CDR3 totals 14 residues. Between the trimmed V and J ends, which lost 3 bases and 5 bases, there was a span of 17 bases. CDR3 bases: TGTGCCTGGAGCCTATGGGGCAGGGAGGACGAGCAGTACTTC. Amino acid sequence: CAWSLWGREDEQYF. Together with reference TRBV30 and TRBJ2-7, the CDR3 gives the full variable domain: SQTIHQWPATLVQPVGSPLSLECTVEGTSNPNLYWYRQAAGRGLQLLFYSVGIGQISSEVPQNLSASRPQDRQFILSSKKLLLSDSGFYLCAWSLWGREDEQYFGPGTRLTVT.

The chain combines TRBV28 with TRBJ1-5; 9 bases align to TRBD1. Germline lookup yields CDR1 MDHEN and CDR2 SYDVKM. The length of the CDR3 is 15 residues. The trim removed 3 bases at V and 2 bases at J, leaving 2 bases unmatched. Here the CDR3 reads CASSFTGGGNQPQHF. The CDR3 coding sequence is TGTGCCAGCAGTTTTACAGGGGGCGGCAATCAGCCCCAGCATTTT.

The CDR3 region has the DNA TGTGCCAGCAGTCCCGGGGGGCACACTGAAGCTTTCTTT. Its translation: CASSPGGHTEAFF. The J gene is TRBJ1-1, the V gene TRBV2, with D maybe TRBD1 (6 bases). V was shortened by 5 bases and J by 3 bases, with 10 bases between the two germline ends. This CDR3 is 13 amino acids long. Germline lookup yields CDR1 SNHLY and CDR2 FYNNEI.

The CDR3 coding sequence is TGTGCCAGCAGCCGCAAATTTACTACAGGGGATATTAATGAGCAGTTCTTC. This encodes CASSRKFTTGDINEQFF. V and J are TRBV27 and TRBJ2-1; 7 bases are a match to TRBD1. V lost 6 bases and J lost 7; bases outside the gene matches: 18. Germline lookup yields CDR1 MNHEY and CDR2 SMNVEV (reference sequence). The CDR3 covers 17 residues.

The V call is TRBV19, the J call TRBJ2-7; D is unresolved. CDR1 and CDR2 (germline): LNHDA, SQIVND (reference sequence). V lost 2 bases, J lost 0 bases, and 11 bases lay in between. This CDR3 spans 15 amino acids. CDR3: CASSITVRSSYEQYF. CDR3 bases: TGTGCCAGTAGTATAACGGTCAGGAGCTCCTACGAGCAGTACTTC.

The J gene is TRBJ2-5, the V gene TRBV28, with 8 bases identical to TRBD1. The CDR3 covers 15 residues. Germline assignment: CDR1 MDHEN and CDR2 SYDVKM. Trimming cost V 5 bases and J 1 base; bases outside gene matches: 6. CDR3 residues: CASSPGQGIQETQYF. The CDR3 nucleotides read TGTGCCAGCAGTCCCGGACAGGGAATCCAAGAGACCCAGTACTTC.

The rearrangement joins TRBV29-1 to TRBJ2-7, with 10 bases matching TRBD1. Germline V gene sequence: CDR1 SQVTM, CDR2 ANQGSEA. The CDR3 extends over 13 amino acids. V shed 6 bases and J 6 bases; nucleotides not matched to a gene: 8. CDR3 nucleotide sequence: TGCAGCGTGATATTGGGACAGGGGAGCGAGCAGTACTTC. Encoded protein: CSVILGQGSEQYF.